This T cell receptor beta chain comes out of a study of T-cell reconstitution after alpha-beta-depleted transplantation in children. This clonotype turned up a few times. Unique molecular identifiers were used to barcode this TCRbeta library. Each CDR3 protein gets one entry after TCRdb re-called the PCR reads with MiXCR. The sample carries some 300,000 distinct CDR3 sequences, 10% recorded once. This receptor was obtained from a human donor who donated a stem cell graft to a child with acute lymphoblastic leukemia. Sample: PBMCs from the stem cell graft donor, taken from the stem cell graft.

The CDR3 sequence is CASSVQGQGSPLHF. CDR3 bases: TGTGCCAGCAGTGTACAGGGACAGGGTTCACCCCTCCACTTT. The J gene is TRBJ1-6, the V gene TRBV12-3 or TRBV12-4; 9 nucleotides line up with TRBD1. After removal of 5 bases from V and 9 bases from J, the junction contained 5 bases not matched to a gene. CDR3 size: 14 residues.